The rows below give T cell receptor beta chains drawn from one sample of a study of T-cell reconstitution after alpha-beta-depleted transplantation in children. Via MiXCR, TCRdb re-called the PCR reads, giving one row per CDR3 protein. The table shows under 450,000 distinct CDR3 sequences, with roughly 13% occurring only once. The sample was PBMCs, taken from the stem cell graft. Every receptor here comes from a human donor who donated a stem cell graft to a child with Fanconi anemia. Each CDR3 is given without its conserved first and last residue. The order of the fields is V gene, J gene, CDR3 protein.

>TRBV5-1|TRBJ1-3
ASSLDSRAHTIY
>TRBV29-1|TRBJ2-1
NRDRENEQF
>TRBV15|TRBJ2-1
ATSRGQGFYNEQF
>TRBV29-1|TRBJ1-2
SVSRQGEGYT
>TRBV5-4|TRBJ2-1
ASSSRLAGGLGEQF
>TRBV29-1|TRBJ1-1
SVAGTGGKLTEAF
>TRBV7-8|TRBJ2-1
ASSPHRESSSGEQF
>TRBV2|TRBJ2-5
ASRERAETQY
>TRBV5-6|TRBJ2-1
ASSAPGRWGNEQF
>TRBV7-9|TRBJ1-2
ASSFAGSSRVSGYT
>TRBV19|TRBJ1-5
ASSNRSSHNQPQH
>TRBV20-1|TRBJ1-1
SAREQANTEAF
>TRBV10-2|TRBJ1-2
ASRGQDTVGGYT
>TRBV12-3/TRBV12-4|TRBJ1-2
ASRPNEVGGYT
>TRBV2|TRBJ1-5
ACRRGEGNQPQH
>TRBV5-1|TRBJ2-1
ASSLFSGRGSNEQF
>TRBV11-2|TRBJ1-5
ASSDGINQPQH
>TRBV10-2|TRBJ2-7
ASSDRSSYEQY
>TRBV12-3/TRBV12-4|TRBJ1-1
ASSLGPGTEAF
>TRBV5-5|TRBJ2-5
ASSLLEETQY
>TRBV5-4|TRBJ1-1
ASSRSLGDTEAF
>TRBV6-2/TRBV6-3|TRBJ1-5
ASSMTGQGYQPQH
>TRBV9|TRBJ1-2
ASSGNVQGRHGYT
>TRBV4-3|TRBJ1-5
ASSQGPDQPQH
>TRBV3-1|TRBJ2-2
ASSPRTGGGTGELF
>TRBV4-3|TRBJ1-3
ASSQAKGTGGSGNTIY
>TRBV6-1|TRBJ1-2
ASRRLLRGFWGYT
>TRBV4-2|TRBJ2-2
ASSQVGAGGPDTGELF
>TRBV29-1|TRBJ2-3
SVLSDTQY
>TRBV7-2|TRBJ2-3
ASSNRLAGQDTQY
>TRBV4-3|TRBJ2-5
ASSQAGMETQY
>TRBV6-5|TRBJ2-2
ASSRPGGNGELF
>TRBV5-1|TRBJ1-1
ASSYLLPGNSGTEAF